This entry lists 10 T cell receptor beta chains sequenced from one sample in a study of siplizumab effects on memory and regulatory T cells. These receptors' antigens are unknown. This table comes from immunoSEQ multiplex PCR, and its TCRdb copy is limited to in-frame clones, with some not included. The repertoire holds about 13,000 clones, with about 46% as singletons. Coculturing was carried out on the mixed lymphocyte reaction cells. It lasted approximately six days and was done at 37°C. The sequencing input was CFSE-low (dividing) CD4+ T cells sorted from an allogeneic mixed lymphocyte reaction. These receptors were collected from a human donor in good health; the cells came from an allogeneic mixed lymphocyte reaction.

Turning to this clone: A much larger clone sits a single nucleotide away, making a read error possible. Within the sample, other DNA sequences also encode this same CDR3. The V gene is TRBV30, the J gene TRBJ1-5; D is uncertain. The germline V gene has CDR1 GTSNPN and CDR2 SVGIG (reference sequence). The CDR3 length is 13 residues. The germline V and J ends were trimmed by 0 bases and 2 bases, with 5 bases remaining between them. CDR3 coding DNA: TGTGCCTGGAGTGTAAGGGGCAATCAGCCCCAGCATTTT. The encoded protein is CAWSVRGNQPQHF.

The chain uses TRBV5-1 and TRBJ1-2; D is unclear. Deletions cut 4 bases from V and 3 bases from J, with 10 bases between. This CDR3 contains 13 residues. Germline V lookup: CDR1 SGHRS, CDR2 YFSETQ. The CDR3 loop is CASSPDGDYGYTF. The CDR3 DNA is TGCGCCAGCAGCCCGGACGGGGACTATGGCTACACCTTC. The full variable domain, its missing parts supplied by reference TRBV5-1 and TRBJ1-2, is KAGVTQTPRYLIKTRGQQVTLSCSPISGHRSVSWYQQTPGQGLQFLFEYFSETQRNKGNFPGRFSGRQFSNSRSEMNVSTLELGDSALYLCASSPDGDYGYTFGSGTRLTVV.

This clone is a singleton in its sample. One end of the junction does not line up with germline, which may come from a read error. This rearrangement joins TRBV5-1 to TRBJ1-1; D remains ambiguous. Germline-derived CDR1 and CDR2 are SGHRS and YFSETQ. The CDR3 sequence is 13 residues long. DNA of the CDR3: TGTGCCAGCAGTCAGTCCCGGAGGGCGGAAGCTTTCTTT. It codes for CASSQSRRAEAFF.

CDR3 region: CASSILAGTGELFF. The CDR3 DNA is TGTGCCAGTAGTATCCTAGCCGGCACCGGGGAGCTGTTTTTT. V and J are TRBV19 and TRBJ2-2; the D gene is possibly TRBD2 (5 bases). The germline V gene has CDR1 LNHDA and CDR2 SQIVND (reference sequence). The CDR3 sequence is 14 residues long. Trimming took off 3 bases at V and 4 bases at J, with 9 bases between the two ends.

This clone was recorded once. Written as DNA, the CDR3 is TGTGCCAGCAGTGGGAACACTGAAGCTTTCTTT. Its protein is CASSGNTEAFF. The chain has TRBV7-8 and TRBJ1-1; no reliable D call. Germline lookup yields CDR1 SGHVS and CDR2 FQNEAQ. This CDR3 has 11 amino acids. Trimming cost V 6 bases and J 1 base, with 3 bases left between them.

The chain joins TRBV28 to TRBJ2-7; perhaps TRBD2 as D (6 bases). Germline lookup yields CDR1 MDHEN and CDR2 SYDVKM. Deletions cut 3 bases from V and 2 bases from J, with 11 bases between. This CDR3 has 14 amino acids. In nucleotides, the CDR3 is TGTGCCAGCAGTTTTGCGGGAACCCCCTACGAGCAGTACTTC. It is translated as CASSFAGTPYEQYF.

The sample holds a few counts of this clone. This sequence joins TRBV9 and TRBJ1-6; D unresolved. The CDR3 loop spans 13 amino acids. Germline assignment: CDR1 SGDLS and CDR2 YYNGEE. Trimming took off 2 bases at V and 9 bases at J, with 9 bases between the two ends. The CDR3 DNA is TGTGCCAGCAGCGTGGGTTGGGGTTCACCCCTCCACTTT. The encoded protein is CASSVGWGSPLHF.

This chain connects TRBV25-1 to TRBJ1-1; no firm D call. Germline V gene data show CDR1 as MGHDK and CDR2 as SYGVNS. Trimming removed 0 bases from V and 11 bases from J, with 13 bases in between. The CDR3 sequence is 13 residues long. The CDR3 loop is CASSEYGPHRAFF. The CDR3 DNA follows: TGTGCCAGCAGTGAATATGGACCGCATAGGGCTTTCTTT.

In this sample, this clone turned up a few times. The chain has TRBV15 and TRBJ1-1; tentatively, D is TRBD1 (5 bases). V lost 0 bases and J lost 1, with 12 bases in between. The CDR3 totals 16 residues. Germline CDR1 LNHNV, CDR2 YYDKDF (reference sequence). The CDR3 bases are TGTGCCACCAGCAGAGAATTCGGGGGAGGGAACACTGAAGCTTTCTTT. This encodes CATSREFGGGNTEAFF.

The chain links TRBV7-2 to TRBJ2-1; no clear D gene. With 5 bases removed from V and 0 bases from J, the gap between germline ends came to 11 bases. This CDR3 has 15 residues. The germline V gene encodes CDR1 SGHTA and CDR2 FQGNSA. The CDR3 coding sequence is TGTGCCAGCAGCCAAACTACGAGCTCCTACAATGAGCAGTTCTTC. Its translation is CASSQTTSSYNEQFF.